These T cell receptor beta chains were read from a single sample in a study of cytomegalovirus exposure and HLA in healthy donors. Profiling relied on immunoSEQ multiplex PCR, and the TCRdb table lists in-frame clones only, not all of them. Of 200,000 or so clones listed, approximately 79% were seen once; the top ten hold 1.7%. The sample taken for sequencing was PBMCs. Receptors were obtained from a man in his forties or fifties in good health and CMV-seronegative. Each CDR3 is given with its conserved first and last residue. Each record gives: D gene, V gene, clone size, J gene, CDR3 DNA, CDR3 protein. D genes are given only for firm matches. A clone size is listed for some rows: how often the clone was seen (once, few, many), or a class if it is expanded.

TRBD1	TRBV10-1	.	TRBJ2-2	TGCGCCAGCAGAGCCGGGACAGGGCGAGGTACCGGGGAGCTGTTTTTT	CASRAGTGRGTGELFF
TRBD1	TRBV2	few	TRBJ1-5	TGTGCCAGCAGGGGCACAGGGGGCGCGGGTCAGCCCCAGCATTTT	CASRGTGGAGQPQHF
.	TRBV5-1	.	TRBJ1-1	TGCGCCAGCACCCCGGGACACGCTTACGGAGCTTTCTTT	CASTPGHAYGAFF
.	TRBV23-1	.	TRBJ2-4	TGCGCCAGCAGTCAATACGAACAGGGGAGGATAGCCAAAAACATTCAGTACTTC	CASSQYEQGRIAKNIQYF
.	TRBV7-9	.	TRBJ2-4	TGTGCCAGCAGCTTAGGCGCGGGTGAAAACATTCAGTACTTC	CASSLGAGENIQYF
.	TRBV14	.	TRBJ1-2	TGTGCCAGCAGCCAAGTTGGCTCCGGACAAAGCTATGGCTACACCTTC	CASSQVGSGQSYGYTF
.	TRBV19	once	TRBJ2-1	TGTGCCAGTTCGCTCCTTAGCCGAGGGGAGCAGTTCTTC	CASSLLSRGEQFF
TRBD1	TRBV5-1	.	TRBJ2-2	TGCGCCAGCAGCTTGCCCAGGACAGGGGGAAGTACCGGGGAGCTGTTTTTT	CASSLPRTGGSTGELFF
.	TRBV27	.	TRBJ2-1	TGTGCCAGCAGCTCCTCGTACAGCCGCTCCTACAATGAGCAGTTCTTC	CASSSSYSRSYNEQFF
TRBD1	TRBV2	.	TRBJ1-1	TGTGCCAGCAGCGCCTACAGGGGGAACACTGAAGCTTTCTTT	CASSAYRGNTEAFF
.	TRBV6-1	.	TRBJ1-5	TGTGCCAGCAGCGCTGGGGGGGTCACACAGCCCCAGCATTTT	CASSAGGVTQPQHF
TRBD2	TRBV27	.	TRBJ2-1	TGTGCCAGCAGTTTACTAGCGGGAGCTCATGAGCAGTTCTTC	CASSLLAGAHEQFF
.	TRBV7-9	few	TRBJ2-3	TGTGCCAGCAGTCCCAGGGATTATACGCAGTATTTT	CASSPRDYTQYF
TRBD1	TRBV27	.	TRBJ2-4	TGTGCCAGCAGCTCCGGACAGGCCGTGTCCGCCAAAAACATTCAGTACTTC	CASSSGQAVSAKNIQYF
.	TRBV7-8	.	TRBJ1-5	TGTGCCAGCAGCGCGGATTTTCTGGGTCAGCCCCAGCATTTT	CASSADFLGQPQHF
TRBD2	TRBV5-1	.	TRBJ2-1	TGCGCCAGCAGCTTGAGTGCACTAGCGGGAGTCAATGAGCAGTTCTTC	CASSLSALAGVNEQFF
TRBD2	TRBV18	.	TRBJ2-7	TGTGCCAGCTCACCAACCGGGACTAGCGGAACGAGCTCCTACGAGCAGTACTTC	CASSPTGTSGTSSYEQYF
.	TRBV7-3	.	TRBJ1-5	TGTGCCAGCAGCTCGGGGCAGCCCCAGCATTTT	CASSSGQPQHF
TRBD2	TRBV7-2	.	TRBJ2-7	TGTGCCAGCAGCTCCCGAAGGAGCGGGAGTAAGTACGAGCAGTACTTC	CASSSRRSGSKYEQYF
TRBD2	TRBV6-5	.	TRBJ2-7	TGTGCCAGCAGCCGACTAGCGGGAGACTACGAGCAGTACTTC	CASSRLAGDYEQYF
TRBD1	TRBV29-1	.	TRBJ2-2	TGCAGCGTCGACAGGGAAAACACCGGGGAGCTGTTTTTT	CSVDRENTGELFF
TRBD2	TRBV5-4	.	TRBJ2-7	TGTGCCAGCAGCTTGCGGGGGGGCAGTCGCTACGAGCAGTACTTC	CASSLRGGSRYEQYF
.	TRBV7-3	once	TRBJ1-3	TGTGCCAGCAGCTCCCCAGGTGGCAGGGTGTCTGGAAACACCATATATTTT	CASSSPGGRVSGNTIYF
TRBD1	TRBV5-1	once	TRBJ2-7	TGCGCCAGCAGCTTAACAGGGGCCGACGAGCAGTACTTC	CASSLTGADEQYF
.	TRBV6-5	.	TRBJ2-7	TGTGCCAGCAGTAGGGGAGGGGGTCTCTACGAGCAGTACTTC	CASSRGGGLYEQYF
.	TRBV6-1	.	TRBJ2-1	TGTGCCAGCAGTGCATCTAGCGTCAATGAGCAGTTCTTC	CASSASSVNEQFF
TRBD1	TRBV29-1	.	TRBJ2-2	TGCAGCGTTGCACCAGGGGGCATGTCCGGGGAGCTGTTTTTT	CSVAPGGMSGELFF
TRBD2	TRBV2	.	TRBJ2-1	TGTGCCAGCAGTTTTGGACTAGCGGGAGAGGGTGAGCAGTTCTTC	CASSFGLAGEGEQFF
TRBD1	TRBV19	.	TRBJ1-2	TGTGCCAGTAGTCCCGACAGGGACCTTGGCTACACCTTC	CASSPDRDLGYTF
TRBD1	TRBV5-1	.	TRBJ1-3	TGCGCCAGCAGCCAAAATGCAGGACAGGGTTTAATTGGAAACACCATATATTTT	CASSQNAGQGLIGNTIYF
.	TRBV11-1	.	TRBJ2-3	TGTGCCAGCAGCCTCCGACGGGTCCCAGATACGCAGTATTTT	CASSLRRVPDTQYF
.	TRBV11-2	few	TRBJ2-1	TGTGCCAGCAGCTTCGGGTATCGGGTAGACTACAATGAGCAGTTCTTC	CASSFGYRVDYNEQFF
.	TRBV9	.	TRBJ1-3	TGTGCCAGCAGCGTAGCAGGGGCAGTCGGAAACACCATATATTTT	CASSVAGAVGNTIYF
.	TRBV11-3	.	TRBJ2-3	TGTGCCAGCAGCTTACATCCCAAGTATCGGGCAGATACGCAGTATTTT	CASSLHPKYRADTQYF
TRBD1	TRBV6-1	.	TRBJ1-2	TGTGCCAGCAGTGAAAATTATGTCGAGGGGGCTGGGGAGAACTATGGCTACACCTTC	CASSENYVEGAGENYGYTF
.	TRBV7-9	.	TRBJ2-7	TGTGCCAGCAGCTCCCCCACTGAGTCCTACGAGCAGTACTTC	CASSSPTESYEQYF
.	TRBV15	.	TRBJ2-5	TGTGCCACCAGCAGGTCCACAGGGTCGTGGGAGACCCAGTACTTC	CATSRSTGSWETQYF
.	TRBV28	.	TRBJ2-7	TGTGCCAGCAGGACCGGGACTGATCCCTACGAGCAGTACTTC	CASRTGTDPYEQYF
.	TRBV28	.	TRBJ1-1	TGTGCCACCCTATCGGGGTTAAACACTGAAGCTTTCTTT	CATLSGLNTEAFF
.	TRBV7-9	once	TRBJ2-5	TGTGCCAGCAGCCGTTCCGGGGGCCAAGAGACCCAGTACTTC	CASSRSGGQETQYF
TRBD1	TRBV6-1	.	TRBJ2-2	TGTGCCAGCAGTGGAACGGGACAGGGGGCCTTCTGGCGGACCGGGGAGCTGTTTTTT	CASSGTGQGAFWRTGELFF
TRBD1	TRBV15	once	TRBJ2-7	TGTGCCACCAGCAACCCACAGGGGGTTATTTCCTACGAGCAGTACTTC	CATSNPQGVISYEQYF
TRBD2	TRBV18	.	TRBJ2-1	TGTGCCAGCTCACCTCTGAGCGGGAGGGCCACATGGAATGAGCAGTTCTTC	CASSPLSGRATWNEQFF
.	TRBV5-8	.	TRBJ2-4	TGTGCCAGCAGCTTGTACGGGGGGCTGGACAAAAACATTCAGTACTTC	CASSLYGGLDKNIQYF
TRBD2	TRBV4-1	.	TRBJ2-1	TGCGCCAGCAGCCTTCTCCTAGCGGGAGGGCCGGGGAATGAGCAGTTCTTC	CASSLLLAGGPGNEQFF
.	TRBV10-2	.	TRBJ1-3	TGCGCCAGCGAGGACAGTGCTGGAAACACCATATATTTT	CASEDSAGNTIYF
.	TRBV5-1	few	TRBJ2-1	TGCGCCAGCAGCATCGAGACTGGAGGGGAGTTCTTC	CASSIETGGEFF
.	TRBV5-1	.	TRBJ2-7	TGCGCCAGCAGCTTTGGAGGCTACGAGCAGTACTTC	CASSFGGYEQYF
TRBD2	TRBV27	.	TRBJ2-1	TGTGCCAGCAGTATCGGACTAGCTGGGGTTACGAATGAGCAGTTCTTC	CASSIGLAGVTNEQFF
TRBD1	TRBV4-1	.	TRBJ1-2	TGCGCCAGCAGCCAGGTTACAGGGGTCTACACCTTC	CASSQVTGVYTF
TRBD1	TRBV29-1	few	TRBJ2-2	TGCAGCGCCCAGGGACAGCTCACCGGGGAGCTGTTTTTT	CSAQGQLTGELFF
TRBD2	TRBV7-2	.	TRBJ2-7	TGTGCCAGCAGCCCCCGGACTAGCGAGGGGGGCGAGCAGTACTTC	CASSPRTSEGGEQYF
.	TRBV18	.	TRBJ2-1	TGTGCCAGCTCACTTTCACAGCTCTCCTACAATGAGCAGTTCTTC	CASSLSQLSYNEQFF
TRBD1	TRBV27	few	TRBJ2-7	TGTGCCAGCAGTTTAACTCGGGACAGGGTAGGGCGAGGGTACGAGCAGTACTTC	CASSLTRDRVGRGYEQYF
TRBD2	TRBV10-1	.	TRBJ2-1	TGCGCCAGCAGTGAGTCGAGTAGCGGGGTTTACAATGAGCAGTTCTTC	CASSESSSGVYNEQFF
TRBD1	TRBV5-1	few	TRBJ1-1	TGCGCCAGCAGCGCAGGGGGGTTGGGCACTGAAGCTTTCTTT	CASSAGGLGTEAFF
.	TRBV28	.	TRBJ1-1	TGTGCCAGCAGTTTCCTGTCTGAAGCTTTCTTT	CASSFLSEAFF
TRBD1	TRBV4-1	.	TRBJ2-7	TGCGCCAGCAGCCAAGGGAGGGACAGGACGAGCTCCTACGAGCAGTACTTC	CASSQGRDRTSSYEQYF
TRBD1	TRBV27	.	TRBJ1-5	TGTGCCAGCAGTACAAGCGGGACAGGGGACGGAGGTCAGCCCCAGCATTTT	CASSTSGTGDGGQPQHF